This T cell receptor beta chain derives from a study of cytomegalovirus exposure and HLA in healthy donors. The length of the CDR3 is 11 residues. Trimming cost V 7 bases and J 9 bases, with 10 bases left between them. Germline values: CDR1 SEHNR, CDR2 FQNEAQ (reference sequence). The PCR used 60 Vbeta and 13 Jbeta primers. Only in-frame clones appear in the TCRdb table, and some are missing; sequencing was by immunoSEQ multiplex PCR. The data contain around 97,000 clones, around 82% of them seen just once; the ten biggest clones take up around 5.2%. The receptor was derived from a man aged 35 to 55 in good health and CMV-seropositive. This rearrangement joins TRBV7-9 to TRBJ2-1, with D uncertain. The specimen was PBMCs. This chain's CDR3 is CASTRIGEQFF. DNA of the CDR3: TGTGCCAGCACCCGAATCGGTGAGCAGTTCTTC.